The clone carrying this T cell receptor beta chain was observed a handful of times. This likely stems from a read error, as it lies one base from a far larger clone. The CDR3 loop spans 14 amino acids. CDR1 is DFQATT, CDR2 SNEGSKA, per germline (reference sequence). Time point noted: newly diagnosed GD, antithyroid drugs for less than 3 months. The TCR library was prepared using RNA isolated from PBMCs. CDR3-region Arm-PCR and iRepertoire HTBI primers produced the TCR beta libraries. TCRdb passed the multiplex PCR reads through MiXCR, listing each CDR3 protein once. Here the sample spans roughly 510,000 distinct CDR3 sequences, 15% to 20% being singletons. This sample was included in a study of regulatory T cells in long-lasting Graves disease. These same data were also listed under a study on T cells in Graves' hyperthyroidism and ophthalmopathy. From that paper: Reasons for excluding patients were uncontrolled infection, other autoimmune disease, pregnancy or lactation. Researchers found most expanded thyroid clonotypes above 0.001 in blood as well. The model identified upcoming ophthalmopathy a median approximately 6.4 months ahead of onset.

V and J are TRBV20-1 and TRBJ2-1; D perhaps matches TRBD2 (5 bases). The better agreement between TRBJ2-5 and the DNA end casts doubt on the J call. This TCR was sampled from a man between 18 and 29 years old with Graves disease. The sequences come from peripheral blood mononuclear cells (PBMCs), collected at new diagnosis, from a patient treated with antithyroid drugs. DNA of the CDR3: TGCAGTGCTAGAGGTGGGAGCGACGGAGAGACCCAGTACTTC. Amino acid sequence: CSARGGSDGETQYF.